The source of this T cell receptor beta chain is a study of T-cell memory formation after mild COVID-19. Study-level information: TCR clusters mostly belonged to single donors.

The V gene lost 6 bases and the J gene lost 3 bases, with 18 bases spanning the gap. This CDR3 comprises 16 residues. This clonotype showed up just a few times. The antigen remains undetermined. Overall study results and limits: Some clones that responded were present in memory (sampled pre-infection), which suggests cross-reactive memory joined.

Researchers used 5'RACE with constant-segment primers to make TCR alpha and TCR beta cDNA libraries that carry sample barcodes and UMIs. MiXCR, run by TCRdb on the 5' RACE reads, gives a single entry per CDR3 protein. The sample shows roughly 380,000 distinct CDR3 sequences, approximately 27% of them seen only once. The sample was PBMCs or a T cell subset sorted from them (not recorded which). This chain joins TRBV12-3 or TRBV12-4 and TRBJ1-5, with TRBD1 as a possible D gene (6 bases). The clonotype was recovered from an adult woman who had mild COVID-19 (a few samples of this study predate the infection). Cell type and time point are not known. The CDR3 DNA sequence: TGTGCCAGCAGCAATCGACAGGCTGGGGTCAATCAGCCCCAGCATTTT. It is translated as CASSNRQAGVNQPQHF.